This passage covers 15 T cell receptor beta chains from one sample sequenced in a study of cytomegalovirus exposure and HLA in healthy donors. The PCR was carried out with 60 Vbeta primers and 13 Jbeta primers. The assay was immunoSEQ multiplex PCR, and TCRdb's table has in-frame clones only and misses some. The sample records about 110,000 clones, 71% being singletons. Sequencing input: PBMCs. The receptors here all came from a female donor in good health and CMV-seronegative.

CDR3 DNA sequence: TGTGCCTGGAGTGTTGTGGTGAGCACCGGGGAGCTGTTTTTT. Its translation is CAWSVVVSTGELFF. The rearrangement links TRBV30 to TRBJ2-2; D gene unclear. The CDR3 totals 14 residues. The germline V gene encodes CDR1 GTSNPN and CDR2 SVGIG (reference sequence). Trimming removed 0 bases from V and 4 bases from J, with 9 bases in between.

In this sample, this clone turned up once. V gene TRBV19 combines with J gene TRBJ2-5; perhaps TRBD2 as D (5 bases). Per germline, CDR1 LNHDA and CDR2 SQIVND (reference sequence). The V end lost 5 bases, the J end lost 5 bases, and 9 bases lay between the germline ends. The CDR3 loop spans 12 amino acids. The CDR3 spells CASSPRGETQYF. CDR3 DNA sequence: TGTGCCAGTAGTCCGCGAGGGGAGACCCAGTACTTC.

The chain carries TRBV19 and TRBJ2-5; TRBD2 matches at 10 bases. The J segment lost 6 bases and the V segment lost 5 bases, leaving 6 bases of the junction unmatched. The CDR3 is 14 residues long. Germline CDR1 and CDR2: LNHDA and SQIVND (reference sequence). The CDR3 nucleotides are TGTGCCAGTAGTCAAGCGGGAGGGCCGAAGACCCAGTACTTC. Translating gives CASSQAGGPKTQYF.

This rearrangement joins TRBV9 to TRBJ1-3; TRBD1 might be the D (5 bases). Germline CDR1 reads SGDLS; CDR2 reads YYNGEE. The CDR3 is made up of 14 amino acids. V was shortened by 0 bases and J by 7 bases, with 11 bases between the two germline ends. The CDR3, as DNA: TGTGCCAGCAGCGTAGCTGGGCAGGGCAACACCATATATTTT. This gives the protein CASSVAGQGNTIYF.

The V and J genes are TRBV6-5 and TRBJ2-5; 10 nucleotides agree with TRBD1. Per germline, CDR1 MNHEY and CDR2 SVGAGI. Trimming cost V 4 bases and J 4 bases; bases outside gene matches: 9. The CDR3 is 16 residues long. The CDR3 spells CASSWTGTGAGETQYF. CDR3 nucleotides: TGTGCCAGCAGTTGGACCGGGACAGGGGCAGGAGAGACCCAGTACTTC.

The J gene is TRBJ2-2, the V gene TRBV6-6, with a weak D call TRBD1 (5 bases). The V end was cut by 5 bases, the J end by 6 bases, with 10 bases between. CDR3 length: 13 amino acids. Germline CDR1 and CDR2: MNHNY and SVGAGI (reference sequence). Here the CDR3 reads CASSPTGPGELFF. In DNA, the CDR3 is TGTGCCAGCAGTCCTACAGGTCCCGGGGAGCTGTTTTTT.

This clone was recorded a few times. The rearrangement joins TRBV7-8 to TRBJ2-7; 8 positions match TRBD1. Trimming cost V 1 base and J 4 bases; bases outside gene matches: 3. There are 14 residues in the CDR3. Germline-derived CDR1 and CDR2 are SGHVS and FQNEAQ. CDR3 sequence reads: CASSLGQGRYEQYF. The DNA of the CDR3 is TGTGCCAGCAGCTTAGGACAGGGGAGGTACGAGCAGTACTTC.

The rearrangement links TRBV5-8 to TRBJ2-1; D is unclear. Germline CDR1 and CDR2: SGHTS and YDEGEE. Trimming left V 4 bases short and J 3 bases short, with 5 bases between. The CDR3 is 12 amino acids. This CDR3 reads CASSTFYNEQFF. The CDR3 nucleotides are TGTGCCAGCAGCACTTTCTACAATGAGCAGTTCTTC.

The CDR3 DNA sequence: TGTGCCAGCAGCAGAGGCAATGAGCAGTTCTTC. This translates into CASSRGNEQFF. The J gene is TRBJ2-1, the V gene TRBV9; D gene ambiguous. Between the trimmed V and J ends, which lost 4 bases and 6 bases, there was a span of 5 bases. Germline V gene lookup returns CDR1 SGDLS and CDR2 YYNGEE. The CDR3 sequence is 11 residues long.

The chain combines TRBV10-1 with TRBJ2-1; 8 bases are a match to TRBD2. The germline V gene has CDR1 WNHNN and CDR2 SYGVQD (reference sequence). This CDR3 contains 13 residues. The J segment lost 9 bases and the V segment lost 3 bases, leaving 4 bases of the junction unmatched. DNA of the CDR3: TGCGCCAGCAGTGAATTGGCGGGAGGTGAGCAGTTCTTC. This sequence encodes CASSELAGGEQFF.

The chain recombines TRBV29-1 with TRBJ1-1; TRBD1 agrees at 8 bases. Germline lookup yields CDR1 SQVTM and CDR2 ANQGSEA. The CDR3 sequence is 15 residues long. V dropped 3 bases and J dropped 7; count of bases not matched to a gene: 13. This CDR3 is CSVDGGGRGPGEAFF. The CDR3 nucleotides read TGCAGCGTTGATGGAGGGGGCAGGGGGCCGGGTGAAGCTTTCTTT.

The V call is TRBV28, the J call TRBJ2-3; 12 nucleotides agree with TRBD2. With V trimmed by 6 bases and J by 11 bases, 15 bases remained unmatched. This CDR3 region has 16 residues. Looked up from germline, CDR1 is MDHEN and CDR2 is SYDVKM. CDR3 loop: CASSLRLAGDLLEQYF. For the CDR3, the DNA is TGTGCCAGCAGCCTCCGACTAGCGGGAGATCTTCTGGAGCAGTATTTT.

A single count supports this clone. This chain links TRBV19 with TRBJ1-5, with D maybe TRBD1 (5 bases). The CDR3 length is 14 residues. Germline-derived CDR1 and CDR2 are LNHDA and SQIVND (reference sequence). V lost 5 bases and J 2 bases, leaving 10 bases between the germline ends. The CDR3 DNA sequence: TGTGCCAGTAGTTCAGGGCAGGGCAATCAGCCCCAGCATTTT. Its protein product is CASSSGQGNQPQHF. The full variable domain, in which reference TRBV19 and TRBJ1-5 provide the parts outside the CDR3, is DGGITQSPKYLFRKEGQNVTLSCEQNLNHDAMYWYRQDPGQGLRLIYYSQIVNDFQKGDIAEGYSVSREKKESFPLTVTSAQKNPTAFYLCASSSGQGNQPQHFGDGTRLSIL.

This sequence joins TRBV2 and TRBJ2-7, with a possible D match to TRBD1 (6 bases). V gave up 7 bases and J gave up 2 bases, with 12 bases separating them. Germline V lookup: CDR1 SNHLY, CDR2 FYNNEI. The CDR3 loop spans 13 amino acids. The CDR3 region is CASTRGITYEQYF. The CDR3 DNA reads TGTGCCAGCACGAGGGGGATTACCTACGAGCAGTACTTC.

CDR3 DNA sequence: TGTGCCAGCTCACCACCGAGCAGCGGGAGGTATGAGCAGTTCTTC. It specifies CASSPPSSGRYEQFF. The chain recombines TRBV18 with TRBJ2-1; 9 nucleotides agree with TRBD2. J gave up 8 bases and V 0 bases, and 5 bases lay outside the gene matches. The CDR3 has 15 residues. Per the germline V gene, CDR1 is KGHSH and CDR2 is LQKENI.